Shown below are 25 T cell receptor beta chains from a single sample sequenced in a study of blood T cell repertoires in COVID-19. Generated by immunoSEQ multiplex PCR, the TCRdb table keeps only in-frame clones and is missing some. The sample includes a few hundred thousand clones, 70% to 90% of them seen just once. Sequenced material: peripheral blood. The receptors originated from a woman under 40 with COVID-19, enrolled during active disease.

The rearrangement links TRBV14 to TRBJ2-5, with TRBD2 identical over 7 bases. The CDR3 runs to 17 residues. Germline lookup yields CDR1 SGHDN and CDR2 FVKESK. V lost 1 base, J lost 5 bases, and 13 bases stayed unmatched. The CDR3 is CASSQVGALAALETQYF. DNA for the CDR3: TGTGCCAGCAGCCAAGTTGGTGCCCTAGCGGCTTTGGAGACCCAGTACTTC.

V and J are TRBV19 and TRBJ1-1; D remains unclear. The CDR3 is 13 amino acids. Germline V gives CDR1 LNHDA, CDR2 SQIVND (reference sequence). Trimming removed 7 bases from V and 4 bases from J, with 13 bases in between. The CDR3 nucleotides read TGTGCCAGTAAGTATCGGGGAGGCACTGAAGCTTTCTTT. Protein: CASKYRGGTEAFF.

The chain uses TRBV29-1 and TRBJ1-5, with TRBD1 matching 7 bases. Germline lookup yields CDR1 SQVTM and CDR2 ANQGSEA. The CDR3 totals 14 residues. V gave up 6 bases and J gave up 5 bases; unmatched junction bases: 10. CDR3 region: CSVGDRVGHQPQHF. In nucleotides, the CDR3 is TGCAGCGTGGGAGACAGGGTTGGCCATCAGCCCCAGCATTTT.

The chain couples TRBV18 to TRBJ2-5; the match to TRBD2 covers 7 bases. Per the germline V gene, CDR1 is KGHSH and CDR2 is LQKENI. The ends lost 3 bases at V and 4 bases at J; junction bases unmatched: 11. CDR3 length equals 16 residues. The CDR3 region has the DNA TGTGCCAGCTCACCGGCGACTAGCCCCTCCACAGAGACCCAGTACTTC. Translating gives CASSPATSPSTETQYF.

The CDR3 DNA is TGTGCTAGTGGTAGATCCGACAGGGGGAACAATCAGCCCCAGCATTTT. Protein: CASGRSDRGNNQPQHF. The chain joins TRBV12-5 to TRBJ1-5; 9 positions agree with TRBD1. This CDR3 region has 16 residues. From germline, CDR1 is LGHNT and CDR2 FRNRAP. V lost 5 bases, J lost 3 bases, and 8 bases stayed unmatched.

The chain carries TRBV4-1 and TRBJ1-1; the D gene is possibly TRBD1 (5 bases). This CDR3 contains 18 residues. V lost 0 bases, J lost 1 base, and 18 bases lay in between. From germline, CDR1 is MGHRA and CDR2 YSYEKL. CDR3 loop: CASSQDPGGAGGNTEAFF. CDR3 coding DNA: TGCGCCAGCAGCCAAGACCCAGGAGGGGCCGGTGGGAACACTGAAGCTTTCTTT.

This sequence joins TRBV15 and TRBJ2-7; weak D call: TRBD2 (7 bases). The germline V and J ends were trimmed by 0 bases and 2 bases, with 14 bases remaining between them. The CDR3 is 16 amino acids. Germline V gives CDR1 LNHNV, CDR2 YYDKDF (reference sequence). CDR3 residues: CATSREVGGGPYEQYF. The CDR3 DNA follows: TGTGCCACCAGCAGAGAGGTTGGCGGGGGCCCCTACGAGCAGTACTTC.

The rearrangement joins TRBV27 to TRBJ1-1, with TRBD1 matching 10 bases. Germline CDR1 is MNHEY and CDR2 is SMNVEV (reference sequence). The J segment lost 8 bases and the V segment lost 5 bases, leaving 5 bases of the junction unmatched. CDR3 size: 13 residues. CDR3 nucleotides: TGTGCCAGCAGTATGACAGGGGGCGGCGAAGCTTTCTTT. Translating gives CASSMTGGGEAFF.

The gene calls are TRBV30 and TRBJ2-2, with 7 bases aligning to TRBD1. Germline CDR1 GTSNPN, CDR2 SVGIG (reference sequence). This CDR3 contains 13 residues. Losses at the gene ends were 4 bases for V and 7 bases for J; bases not matched to a gene: 6. CDR3 loop: CAWKGARGGELFF. The CDR3 DNA reads as TGTGCCTGGAAGGGGGCGCGAGGCGGGGAGCTGTTTTTT.

The chain joins TRBV25-1 to TRBJ1-1; possible D gene TRBD1, 6 bases. Deletions cut 5 bases from V and 7 bases from J, with 20 bases between. The CDR3 contains 15 residues. Germline CDR1 MGHDK, CDR2 SYGVNS. The CDR3, as DNA: TGTGCCAGCAGTTCCTGGTCTCAGGGGAGGGGTGAAGCTTTCTTT. It yields the protein CASSSWSQGRGEAFF.

The CDR3: CASSVDGGRGSPLHF. The CDR3 coding sequence is TGTGCCAGCAGCGTAGACGGGGGGCGCGGTTCACCCCTCCACTTT. This chain links TRBV9 with TRBJ1-6; possibly TRBD1 for D (6 bases). In germline, CDR1 is SGDLS, CDR2 YYNGEE. The CDR3 extends over 15 amino acids. Deletions cut 0 bases from V and 9 bases from J, with 13 bases between.

The chain has TRBV7-3 and TRBJ1-3; D may be TRBD1 (5 bases). Trimming removed 5 bases at V and 1 base at J, with 12 bases between. The CDR3 spans 15 residues. CDR1 is SGHTA and CDR2 is FQGTGA in the germline V gene. The CDR3 region is CASSPGGGSGNTIYF. Here the CDR3 DNA reads TGTGCCAGCAGCCCCGGGGGGGGTTCTGGAAACACCATATATTTT.

The chain couples TRBV7-9 to TRBJ2-3; 15 positions agree with TRBD2. The ends lost 5 bases at V and 0 bases at J; junction bases unmatched: 3. The germline V gene encodes CDR1 SEHNR and CDR2 FQNEAQ (reference sequence). The CDR3 is 17 amino acids. The CDR3 region has the DNA TGTGCCAGCAGCACCGGACTAGCGGGGGGGAGCACAGATACGCAGTATTTT. This sequence encodes CASSTGLAGGSTDTQYF.

This clone was seen a single time. The J gene is TRBJ2-2, the V gene TRBV25-1; 11 nucleotides agree with TRBD2. Germline loops: CDR1 MGHDK, CDR2 SYGVNS. V lost 2 bases, J lost 7 bases, and 12 bases stayed unmatched. This CDR3 comprises 18 residues. The chain's CDR3 is CASSELTSGGPRGGELFF. CDR3 nucleotide sequence: TGTGCCAGCAGTGAACTAACTAGCGGGGGTCCCAGGGGCGGGGAGCTGTTTTTT.

The table lists this clone with a few counts. The chain joins TRBV9 to TRBJ1-2, with D perhaps matching TRBD1 (5 bases). The CDR3 runs 14 residues. CDR1 SGDLS and CDR2 YYNGEE come from the germline V gene. V was trimmed by 4 bases and J by 7 bases, leaving 17 bases between them. The CDR3 DNA is TGTGCCAGCAGCCCAACCGGGCCCCAGGGTGGCTACACCTTC. It codes for CASSPTGPQGGYTF.

This chain's CDR3 is CASSASNRGLDEQYV. The CDR3 nucleotides are TGTGCCAGCAGTGCCTCAAACAGGGGACTCGACGAGCAGTACGTC. J is TRBJ2-7 and V is TRBV2, with TRBD1 as a possible D gene (7 bases). Germline assignment: CDR1 SNHLY and CDR2 FYNNEI. The germline V and J ends were trimmed by 4 bases and 5 bases, with 18 bases remaining between them. The CDR3 is 15 amino acids.

The table lists this clone with a count of one. V and J are TRBV15 and TRBJ2-3, with 7 bases matching TRBD1. CDR1 is LNHNV and CDR2 is YYDKDF in the germline V gene (reference sequence). V trimming: 5 bases; J trimming: 8 bases; junction bases outside the gene matches: 13. This CDR3 has 15 residues. This CDR3 is CATSENTGAGVTQYF. CDR3 bases: TGTGCCACCAGCGAGAACACAGGGGCCGGGGTTACGCAGTATTTT.

The chain is built from TRBV13 and TRBJ2-7, with D tentatively TRBD1 (7 bases). This CDR3 is 16 amino acids long. CDR1 PRHDT and CDR2 FYEKMQ come from the germline V gene (reference sequence). The V and J ends lost 5 bases and 3 bases respectively, with 20 bases between them. CDR3 loop: CASSVRAGQKSYEQYV. CDR3 nucleotides: TGTGCCAGCAGCGTACGTGCGGGACAGAAAAGCTACGAGCAGTACGTC.

V is TRBV16 and J is TRBJ1-3; D gene uncertain. Trimming left V 0 bases short and J 2 bases short, with 8 bases between. In germline, CDR1 is KGHSY, CDR2 FQNENV. CDR3 length: 15 amino acids. The CDR3: CASSQSRATGNTIYF. The CDR3 DNA is TGTGCCAGCAGCCAATCGAGGGCGACTGGAAACACCATATATTTT.

The chain recombines TRBV2 with TRBJ2-3; D gene unclear. The CDR3 runs 11 residues. Germline-derived CDR1 and CDR2 are SNHLY and FYNNEI. The V end lost 8 bases, the J end lost 3 bases, and 6 bases lay between the germline ends. The CDR3 spells CASYKTDTQYF. In DNA form, the CDR3 reads TGTGCCAGCTATAAAACAGATACGCAGTATTTT. The full variable domain, its missing parts supplied by reference TRBV2 and TRBJ2-3, is EPEVTQTPSHQVTQMGQEVILRCVPISNHLYFYWYRQILGQKVEFLVSFYNNEISEKSEIFDDQFSVERPDGSNFTLKIRSTKLEDSAMYFCASYKTDTQYFGPGTRLTVL.

The rearrangement uses TRBV30 and TRBJ1-4; no clear D gene. The CDR3 consists of 14 residues. V was cut by 7 bases and J by 7 bases, with 19 bases left in between. Germline V CDR1 and CDR2: GTSNPN, SVGIG (reference sequence). The DNA for the CDR3 is TGTGCCTCCCACCCGCGGGGTATAGTTGAAAAACTGTTTTTT. Its protein is CASHPRGIVEKLFF.

Details on this clone: Other nucleotide sequences from this sample produce the same CDR3. The chain uses TRBV7-9 and TRBJ1-1; a possible D gene is TRBD1 (6 bases). The CDR3 sequence is 12 residues long. V lost 5 bases and J lost 6, with 10 bases in between. Per germline, CDR1 SEHNR and CDR2 FQNEAQ (reference sequence). CDR3 coding DNA: TGTGCCAGCAGCACACAGGGAGCTGAAGCTTTCTTT. Amino acid sequence: CASSTQGAEAFF.

The chain carries TRBV18 and TRBJ2-1; 12 nucleotides line up with TRBD1. J gave up 3 bases and V 1 base, and 4 bases lay outside the gene matches. This CDR3 is built from 17 residues. Germline V gene lookup returns CDR1 KGHSH and CDR2 LQKENI. CDR3 protein: CASSPLGTGGNYNEQFF. The CDR3 DNA reads as TGTGCCAGCTCACCACTCGGGACAGGGGGCAACTACAATGAGCAGTTCTTC.

This clone was recorded a few times. The V and J genes are TRBV18 and TRBJ2-3; maybe TRBD2 (6 bases). The CDR3 extends over 14 amino acids. Germline V gives CDR1 KGHSH, CDR2 LQKENI. Between the trimmed V and J ends, which lost 3 bases and 4 bases, there was a span of 11 bases. Here the CDR3 DNA reads TGTGCCAGCTCACCCTGGCGGGGACCAGATACGCAGTATTTT. This encodes CASSPWRGPDTQYF.

The rearrangement links TRBV7-9 to TRBJ2-5, with 12 bases fitting TRBD1. Germline lookup yields CDR1 SEHNR and CDR2 FQNEAQ (reference sequence). The CDR3 totals 18 residues. J was trimmed by 0 bases and V by 5 bases; bases with no gene match: 10. CDR3 protein: CASSLGTGGLPYQETQYF. The DNA for the CDR3 is TGTGCCAGCAGCCTCGGGACAGGGGGCCTACCGTACCAAGAGACCCAGTACTTC.